The T cell receptor (beta chain) under discussion was sequenced for a study of T cell responses to AZD1222 COVID-19 vaccine. This clone was counted between two and nine times. Only in-frame clones appear in the TCRdb table, and some are missing; sequencing was by immunoSEQ multiplex PCR. The data show some 170,000 clones, with about 90% seen just once and 3.5% to 5.5% held by the top ten. CDR1 is GTSNPN and CDR2 is SVGIG in the germline V gene (reference sequence). This CDR3 has 11 amino acids. Trimming took off 1 base at V and 5 bases at J, with 6 bases between the two ends. This TCR was recovered from an adult who received the MenACWY meningococcal vaccine as a control. The J gene is TRBJ2-7, the V gene TRBV30; D is undetermined. The sample consisted of peripheral blood, taken 28 days after the second dose of the MenACWY control vaccine. In nucleotides, the CDR3 is TGTGCCTGGAGTGAGATCGACGAGCAGTACTTC. It specifies CAWSEIDEQYF.